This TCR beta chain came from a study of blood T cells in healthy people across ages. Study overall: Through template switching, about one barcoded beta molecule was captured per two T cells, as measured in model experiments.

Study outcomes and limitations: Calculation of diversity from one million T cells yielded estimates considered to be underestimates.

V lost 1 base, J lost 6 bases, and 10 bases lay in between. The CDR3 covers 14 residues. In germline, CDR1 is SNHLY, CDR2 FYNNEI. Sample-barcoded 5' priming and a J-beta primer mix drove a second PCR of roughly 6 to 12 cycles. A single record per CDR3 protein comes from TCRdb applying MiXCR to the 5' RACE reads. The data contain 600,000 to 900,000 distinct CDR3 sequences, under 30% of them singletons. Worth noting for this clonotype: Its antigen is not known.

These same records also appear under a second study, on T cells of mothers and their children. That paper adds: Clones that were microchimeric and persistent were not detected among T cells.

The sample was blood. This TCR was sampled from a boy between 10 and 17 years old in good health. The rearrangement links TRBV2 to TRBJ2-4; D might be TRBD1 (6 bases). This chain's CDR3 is CASSEDRERNIQYF. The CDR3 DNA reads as TGTGCCAGCAGTGAAGACAGGGAAAGAAACATTCAGTACTTC.